This T cell receptor (beta chain) was identified in a study of post-analysis software for immune sequencing data. About the research overall: Disease courses included relapsing-remitting, secondary progressive and progressive-relapsing multiple sclerosis. Broader study findings: Patients showed TRBV5-6, TRBV5-1 and TRBV20-1 among roughly five TRBV segments more frequent than in controls. Same-batch samples co-clustered strongly by F measure. Multiple sclerosis was associated with a significant reduction in normalized Chao1 diversity relative to controls.

Unique molecular identifiers were present in the TCR beta cDNA libraries. TCRdb re-called the PCR reads with MiXCR, one entry per CDR3 protein. The table records some 690,000 distinct CDR3 sequences, about 27% of them present only once. The V gene lost 1 base and the J gene lost 10 bases, with 20 bases spanning the gap. This CDR3 contains 17 residues. Germline V gene sequence: CDR1 SGHVS, CDR2 FNYEAQ. This clonotype was observed a few times. The antigen is unknown. Sequenced material: blood. The receptor was derived from a girl aged 5-17 years with multiple sclerosis. J is TRBJ1-6 and V is TRBV7-6; the D gene is possibly TRBD1 (5 bases). The CDR3 spells CASSLEGTAKGTSPLHF. CDR3 in DNA: TGTGCCAGCAGCTTAGAGGGGACGGCTAAGGGAACGTCACCCCTCCACTTT.